This T cell receptor beta chain originates from a study of tumour-infiltrating T cells in Burkitt lymphoma. Study in general: All epidemiological Burkitt lymphoma subtypes were represented in the cohort. Overall and progression-free survival were predicted by productive clonality. General observations from the study: Many Burkitt lymphoma patients shared several public clonotypes.

CDR1 SEHNR and CDR2 FQNEAQ come from the germline V gene (reference sequence). V lost 11 bases and J lost 4, with 17 bases in between. This CDR3 has 13 amino acids. TCRdb's table, derived via immunoSEQ multiplex PCR, lists solely in-frame clones and lacks some. The table has 46,000 or so clones, roughly 30% seen once; the top ten hold about 3%. This clone was observed a handful of times. Its antigen is not known. The rearrangement uses TRBV7-9 and TRBJ1-2; D unresolved. Sequences were obtained from tumor tissue. The TCR sequence derives from a human donor with Burkitt lymphoma. The DNA for the CDR3 is TGTGCCCTTAGGAGCACAGTCGGCTATGGCTACACCTTC. Translated: CALRSTVGYGYTF.